Listed here is a single T cell receptor beta chain. This record comes from a study of CD4+ T cells in melanoma. V lost 6 bases, J lost 3 bases, and 15 bases lay in between. CDR3 length equals 14 residues. CDR1 MNHNS and CDR2 SASEGT come from the germline V gene. Sequenced by immunoSEQ multiplex PCR; TCRdb stores in-frame clones only, minus some. This sample has about 50,000 clones, with roughly 89% found just once. Material: peripheral blood. The V gene is TRBV6-1, the J gene TRBJ2-7; D may be TRBD1 (6 bases). This receptor was identified in a human donor with melanoma. DNA for the CDR3: TGTGCCAGCAGGGCAGGGGCCGTTGGCTACGAGCAGTACTTC. Amino acids: CASRAGAVGYEQYF.